These 14 T cell receptor beta chains were all obtained from the same sample, sequenced in a study of cytomegalovirus exposure and HLA in healthy donors. The PCR was carried out with 60 Vbeta primers and 13 Jbeta primers. Sequencing used immunoSEQ multiplex PCR; TCRdb keeps in-frame clones, though not all of them. The sample contains around 250,000 clones, nearly 95% of which appear only once. The material sequenced was PBMCs. The receptors were gathered from a girl aged 2 to 10 in good health and CMV-seronegative.

In this sample, this clone turned up once. The chain carries TRBV5-5 and TRBJ2-7, with D possibly matching TRBD1 (5 bases). This CDR3 has 11 residues. CDR1 is SGHKS, CDR2 YYEKEE, per germline (reference sequence). Trimming took off 4 bases at V and 6 bases at J, with 8 bases between the two ends. CDR3 coding DNA: TGTGCCAGCAGCCAAGGGGCCGAGCAGTACTTC. This gives the protein CASSQGAEQYF.

V usage is TRBV30 and J usage is TRBJ2-3, with 9 nucleotides matching TRBD2. V was pared by 0 bases and J by 1 base, with 2 bases of the junction left unmatched. Germline V gene sequence: CDR1 GTSNPN, CDR2 SVGIG (reference sequence). The CDR3 extends over 15 amino acids. The CDR3 sequence is CAWSVQRGGTDTQYF. For the CDR3, the DNA is TGTGCCTGGAGTGTACAGCGGGGGGGCACAGATACGCAGTATTTT. The full variable domain, with the rest looked up from reference TRBV30 and TRBJ2-3, is SQTIHQWPATLVQPVGSPLSLECTVEGTSNPNLYWYRQAAGRGLQLLFYSVGIGQISSEVPQNLSASRPQDRQFILSSKKLLLSDSGFYLCAWSVQRGGTDTQYFGPGTRLTVL.

The chain has TRBV25-1 and TRBJ1-4; 11 bases are a match to TRBD1. Trimming at V came to 6 bases and at J to 5 bases, leaving 8 bases not matched to a gene. The CDR3 loop spans 16 amino acids. The germline gives CDR1 MGHDK, CDR2 SYGVNS. The CDR3 coding sequence is TGTGCCAGCAGCGCGAGGACAGGGGGCGGGAATGAAAAACTGTTTTTT. As protein: CASSARTGGGNEKLFF. The full variable domain, rest sourced from reference TRBV25-1 and TRBJ1-4, is EADIYQTPRYLVIGTGKKITLECSQTMGHDKMYWYQQDPGMELHLIHYSYGVNSTEKGDLSSESTVSRIRTEHFPLTLESARPSHTSQYLCASSARTGGGNEKLFFGSGTQLSVL.

The chain carries TRBV19 and TRBJ2-1; tentatively, D is TRBD2 (6 bases). The CDR3 length is 17 residues. Per the germline V gene, CDR1 is LNHDA and CDR2 is SQIVND (reference sequence). V was cut by 3 bases and J by 4 bases, with 19 bases left in between. The CDR3 sequence is CASSIGPPRGLYNEQFF. CDR3 DNA: TGTGCCAGTAGTATTGGCCCCCCCCGGGGACTTTACAATGAGCAGTTCTTC.

The genes are TRBV12-5 and TRBJ1-4; D possibly corresponds to TRBD1 (6 bases). V gave up 3 bases and J gave up 8 bases, with 22 bases separating them. The CDR3 consists of 17 residues. The germline CDR1 and CDR2 sequences are LGHNT and FRNRAP. CDR3: CASGFPRRGQRREKLFF. In DNA, the CDR3 is TGTGCTAGTGGTTTCCCTCGCCGGGGACAAAGGAGGGAAAAACTGTTTTTT.

Here the CDR3 reads CASSEGVGSSYEQYF. CDR3 nucleotides: TGCGCCAGCAGCGAGGGGGTGGGGTCCTCCTACGAGCAGTACTTC. V is TRBV5-1 and J is TRBJ2-5; possible D gene TRBD1, 6 bases. The J call may be in error: the DNA end matches TRBJ2-7 better. The CDR3 has 15 amino acids. The germline V gene encodes CDR1 SGHRS and CDR2 YFSETQ.

V usage is TRBV11-2 and J usage is TRBJ2-1; D might be TRBD2 (6 bases). CDR1 SGHAT and CDR2 FQNNGV come from the germline V gene. CDR3 length: 15 amino acids. V shed 3 bases and J shed 7 bases, with 16 bases lying between them. The CDR3, as DNA: TGTGCCAGCAGCTTGGGGGGTTCCGGGTTGAATGAGCAGTTCTTC. Its translation: CASSLGGSGLNEQFF.

This clone was observed once. The V and J genes are TRBV27 and TRBJ1-1; a possible D gene is TRBD1 (5 bases). V lost 2 bases, J lost 10 bases, and 14 bases lay in between. The CDR3 extends over 13 amino acids. Germline values: CDR1 MNHEY, CDR2 SMNVEV (reference sequence). The CDR3 loop reads CASSLQGQFIAFF. DNA of the CDR3: TGTGCCAGCAGTTTACAGGGTCAGTTTATAGCTTTCTTT.

This chain uses TRBV6-5 with TRBJ2-7; 10 bases fit TRBD2. The germline CDR1 and CDR2 sequences are MNHEY and SVGAGI. This CDR3 region has 14 residues. The ends lost 2 bases at V and 6 bases at J; junction bases unmatched: 4. The CDR3 region has the DNA TGTGCCAGCAGTTACCTAGCGGGAGACGGCGAGCAGTACTTC. Its translation: CASSYLAGDGEQYF.

The chain has TRBV7-6 and TRBJ2-7, with 9 bases matching TRBD1. The germline gives CDR1 SGHVS, CDR2 FNYEAQ. The ends lost 5 bases at V and 7 bases at J; junction bases unmatched: 6. This CDR3 spans 13 amino acids. CDR3 bases: TGTGCCAGCAGCCCCGGGACAGGGCGGGAGCAGTACTTC. Protein product: CASSPGTGREQYF.

V and J are TRBV27 and TRBJ2-1; a possible D gene is TRBD2 (5 bases). Trimming pared 2 bases from V and 9 bases from J, leaving 8 bases between. This CDR3 has 12 residues. Germline V gives CDR1 MNHEY, CDR2 SMNVEV (reference sequence). In DNA form, the CDR3 reads TGTGCCAGCAGTTTACGTCGGGGTGAGCAGTTCTTC. The encoded protein is CASSLRRGEQFF.

This clone has more than one count but fewer than ten. This rearrangement joins TRBV5-1 to TRBJ1-1; TRBD1 matches 7 bases. The germline V gene has CDR1 SGHRS and CDR2 YFSETQ. Trimming cost V 3 bases and J 0 bases; bases outside gene matches: 5. CDR3 length: 15 amino acids. This CDR3 reads CASSSLQGLNTEAFF. The CDR3 bases are TGCGCCAGCAGCTCCTTACAGGGGTTGAACACTGAAGCTTTCTTT.

The rearrangement joins TRBV7-9 to TRBJ2-6; TRBD1 agrees at 7 bases. This CDR3 contains 16 residues. Per germline, CDR1 SEHNR and CDR2 FQNEAQ (reference sequence). With 7 bases clipped from V and 0 bases from J, the junction kept 6 bases outside the gene matches. The CDR3 protein is CASKGQDSSGANVLTF. CDR3 nucleotides: TGTGCCAGCAAAGGACAGGACAGCTCTGGGGCCAACGTCCTGACTTTC. The full variable domain, with the rest looked up from reference TRBV7-9 and TRBJ2-6, is DTGVSQNPRHKITKRGQNVTFRCDPISEHNRLYWYRQTLGQGPEFLTYFQNEAQLEKSRLLSDRFSAERPKGSFSTLEIQRTEQGDSAMYLCASKGQDSSGANVLTFGAGSRLTVL.

With regard to this clone: One end of the junction fails to match germline, which may point to a read error. V and J are TRBV7-9 and TRBJ1-2; 9 nucleotides align to TRBD1. The CDR3 is 13 residues long. Germline CDR1 is SEHNR and CDR2 is FQNEAQ (reference sequence). The CDR3 region has the DNA TGTGCCAGCAGCCACGGGACAGGGAGCGGCTGCACCTTC. This sequence encodes CASSHGTGSGCTF. The variable domain in full, completed from reference TRBV7-9 and TRBJ1-2, reads DTGVSQNPRHKITKRGQNVTFRCDPISEHNRLYWYRQTLGQGPEFLTYFQNEAQLEKSRLLSDRFSAERPKGSFSTLEIQRTEQGDSAMYLCASSHGTGSGCTFGSGTRLTVV.